The T cell receptor (beta chain) described here comes from a study of vaccination and CD4 T cells after COVID-19. Whole-study context: Median draw time for post-COVID samples was 90 to 130 days post-diagnosis (range 35 to 161).

Documented treatment: roughly nine-day PBMC culture with coronavirus spike peptide pools or control peptides (ViraFEST assay). The study sequenced cultured CD4+ T cell DNA using the Oncomine TCR Beta short-read assay. TCRdb independently ran MiXCR on the PCR reads; one entry per CDR3 protein. The profile shows 15,000 or so distinct CDR3 sequences, 35% to 40% of them singletons. This CDR3 is 14 amino acids long. In germline, CDR1 is SGHTA, CDR2 FQGNSA. Trimming removed 1 base at V and 3 bases at J, with 6 bases between. This clonotype was recorded a few times. Antigen specificity is unknown. General study results and limits: When vaccine-specific clones from convalescent patients were examined, 304 of 307 were spike mono-reactive.

The clonotype was recovered from a human donor with COVID-19. The chain joins TRBV7-2 to TRBJ1-4; D unresolved. Sequencing was carried out using cultured CD4+ T cells from blood. The DNA of the CDR3 is TGTGCCAGCAGCTTAGTGGGGTCTAATGAAAAACTGTTTTTT. It yields the protein CASSLVGSNEKLFF.